A single sample is the source of the 16 T cell receptor beta chains below, sequenced in a study of response to subunit inactivated influenza vaccine. TCRdb used MiXCR to reprocess the RT-PCR reads, holding one entry per CDR3 protein. The profile covers about 700,000 distinct CDR3 sequences, with over 11% appearing a single time and around 7.3% taken by the ten largest. The sample consisted of PBMCs from blood, taken roughly 15 days before vaccination. These receptors were obtained from a man over 45 who received an inactivated influenza vaccine.

V usage is TRBV10-1 and J usage is TRBJ2-2, with 7 bases that match TRBD1. Germline lookup yields CDR1 WNHNN and CDR2 SYGVQD (reference sequence). Losses at the gene ends were 2 bases for V and 0 bases for J; bases not matched to a gene: 3. This CDR3 has 16 amino acids. The CDR3 nucleotides read TGCGCCAGCAGTGAGCTTAGGGGGCCGAACACCGGGGAGCTGTTTTTT. It is translated as CASSELRGPNTGELFF.

In its sample, this clonotype was seen a few times. The CDR3 loop is CSVESGTGGPNTQYF. CDR3 bases: TGCAGCGTTGAATCTGGGACAGGAGGCCCGAATACGCAGTATTTT. This chain links TRBV29-1 with TRBJ2-3; the match to TRBD1 covers 8 bases. J gave up 7 bases and V 2 bases, and 11 bases lay outside the gene matches. CDR3 length equals 15 residues. CDR1 is SQVTM and CDR2 is ANQGSEA in the germline V gene.

The sample holds many counts of this clonotype. The V and J genes are TRBV24-1 and TRBJ2-3; no reliable D call. The CDR3 is made up of 15 amino acids. The V end was cut by 3 bases, the J end by 3 bases, with 12 bases between. Germline-derived CDR1 and CDR2 are KGHDR and SFDVKD. The CDR3 bases are TGTGCCACCAGTGATACTCGACGACCTACAGATACGCAGTATTTT. It encodes CATSDTRRPTDTQYF.

Many counts were recorded for this clonotype. V and J are TRBV5-6 and TRBJ1-6; 11 bases align to TRBD1. The CDR3 is 16 residues long. Germline lookup yields CDR1 SGHDT and CDR2 YYEEEE. V lost 0 bases, J lost 9 bases, and 5 bases stayed unmatched. DNA for the CDR3: TGTGCCAGCAGCTTGGATACCGGGACAGGGGGTTCACCCCTCCACTTT. Amino acids: CASSLDTGTGGSPLHF.

The chain recombines TRBV5-1 with TRBJ2-3, with a possible D match to TRBD1 (5 bases). The germline V gene encodes CDR1 SGHRS and CDR2 YFSETQ. The CDR3 loop spans 12 amino acids. With 4 bases removed from V and 6 bases from J, the gap between germline ends came to 9 bases. CDR3 in DNA: TGCGCCAGCAGCCCGGACATGGATACGCAGTATTTT. Its translation: CASSPDMDTQYF.

This clonotype was found a few times. The chain links TRBV4-3 to TRBJ2-3; no firm D call. Between the trimmed V and J ends, which lost 0 bases and 4 bases, there was a span of 14 bases. The CDR3 spans 16 residues. Germline CDR1 and CDR2: LGHNA and YSLEER. The CDR3 protein is CASSQDLGFEADTQYF. The CDR3 DNA reads TGCGCCAGCAGCCAAGATTTGGGTTTTGAGGCAGATACGCAGTATTTT.

This clonotype has more than one count but fewer than ten. The chain's CDR3 is CASATGRHEQFF. CDR3 nucleotide sequence: TGTGCCAGCGCCACGGGGAGACATGAGCAGTTCTTC. The J gene is TRBJ2-1, the V gene TRBV5-6; maybe TRBD2 (5 bases). Trimming pared 7 bases from V and 8 bases from J, leaving 13 bases between. CDR3 length equals 12 residues. Germline values: CDR1 SGHDT, CDR2 YYEEEE.

The chain combines TRBV20-1 with TRBJ2-3; no reliable D call. The germline CDR1 and CDR2 sequences are DFQATT and SNEGSKA (reference sequence). The CDR3 extends over 14 amino acids. Trimming took 7 bases from V and 0 from J, leaving 14 bases between them. Written as DNA, the CDR3 is TGCAGTGGGGCCGGGCAAACTAGCACAGATACGCAGTATTTT. This sequence encodes CSGAGQTSTDTQYF.

This clonotype came up a few times. This sequence joins TRBV7-7 and TRBJ2-3, with D unresolved. Germline values: CDR1 SSHAT, CDR2 FNYEAQ (reference sequence). This CDR3 comprises 15 residues. Trimming took off 1 base at V and 5 bases at J, with 13 bases between the two ends. The CDR3 here is CASSLGLGSQDTQYF. Written as DNA, the CDR3 is TGTGCCAGCAGCTTAGGTCTGGGAAGTCAAGATACGCAGTATTTT.

This rearrangement joins TRBV18 to TRBJ1-3; 7 bases fit TRBD1. Germline lookup yields CDR1 KGHSH and CDR2 LQKENI. V was pared by 3 bases and J by 0 bases, with 5 bases of the junction left unmatched. CDR3 length: 16 amino acids. This CDR3 is CASSPRQGRSGNTIYF. In DNA, the CDR3 is TGTGCCAGCTCACCTCGACAGGGCCGCTCTGGAAACACCATATATTTT.

This clonotype was counted a few times. This chain joins TRBV28 and TRBJ2-5; D may be TRBD2 (5 bases). The V gene's germline CDR1 is MDHEN and CDR2 SYDVKM. V was trimmed by 5 bases and J by 4 bases, leaving 17 bases between them. CDR3 length: 15 residues. CDR3 loop: CASSPIRRRGETQYF. The CDR3 coding sequence is TGTGCCAGCAGTCCGATCCGACGACGGGGAGAGACCCAGTACTTC.

The V gene is TRBV29-1, the J gene TRBJ2-3; a weak D match, TRBD2 (5 bases). V was shortened by 7 bases and J by 2 bases, with 10 bases between the two germline ends. The germline gives CDR1 SQVTM, CDR2 ANQGSEA. CDR3 length equals 12 residues. The CDR3 loop is CSARLFTDTQYF. As DNA, the CDR3 is TGCAGCGCTAGACTATTCACAGATACGCAGTATTTT.

The J gene is TRBJ2-6, the V gene TRBV12-3 or TRBV12-4; unclear D gene. This CDR3 has 17 residues. V was pared by 0 bases and J by 0 bases, with 9 bases between. CDR3 residues: CASSLAPVGSGANVLTF. CDR3 DNA: TGTGCCAGCAGTTTAGCGCCCGTTGGCTCTGGGGCCAACGTCCTGACTTTC.

This clonotype showed up many times. The V gene is TRBV29-1, the J gene TRBJ1-2, with 7 bases identical to TRBD1. This CDR3 comprises 13 residues. Trimming at V came to 1 base and at J to 12 bases, leaving 11 bases not matched to a gene. CDR1 and CDR2 from the germline V gene are SQVTM and ANQGSEA. Here the CDR3 DNA reads TGCAGCGTTGAAGGTCTATTTCCAGGGGGTCACACCTTC. It is translated as CSVEGLFPGGHTF.

This clonotype was observed at least ten times. J is TRBJ2-3 and V is TRBV15; TRBD2 aligns across 12 bases. Germline CDR1 is LNHNV and CDR2 is YYDKDF (reference sequence). With V trimmed by 1 base and J by 4 bases, 6 bases remained unmatched. The CDR3 consists of 17 residues. The CDR3 region is CATSRVRLAGVSDTQYF. CDR3 in DNA: TGTGCCACCAGCAGAGTCAGACTAGCGGGAGTTTCAGATACGCAGTATTTT.

The V and J genes are TRBV5-1 and TRBJ2-7; D is possibly TRBD1 or TRBD2 (5 bases each). Trimming removed 3 bases from V and 3 bases from J, with 13 bases in between. The CDR3 covers 14 residues. Germline assignment: CDR1 SGHRS and CDR2 YFSETQ. This chain's CDR3 is CASSWDGTNYEQYF. The CDR3, as DNA: TGCGCCAGCAGCTGGGACGGAACTAACTACGAGCAGTACTTC.